The 32 T cell receptor beta chains below all came from one sample that was sequenced in a study of radiation and T cells in renal cell carcinoma. Libraries were prepared by immunoSEQ multiplex PCR; TCRdb keeps only in-frame clonotypes and omits some of them. The sample comprises about 150,000 clones, over 75% of which are singletons, and about 12% rests with the top ten. Time point: baseline pretreatment blood. Treatment here: 15 Gy SBRT to primary tumor, nephrectomy 4 weeks later. This sample comprised blood, obtained from a patient whose treatment included radiotherapy and nephrectomy. These TCRs come from a woman aged 45-59 years with renal cell carcinoma.

V usage is TRBV15 and J usage is TRBJ1-2; TRBD1 is a possible D gene (5 bases). Between the trimmed V and J ends, which lost 5 bases and 0 bases, there was a span of 25 bases. The CDR3 spans 19 residues. Germline assignment: CDR1 LNHNV and CDR2 YYDKDF (reference sequence). The CDR3 DNA follows: TGTGCCACCAGCGACGGAAGTAAGCGACAGTATTTTTCTAACTATGGCTACACCTTC. Translated: CATSDGSKRQYFSNYGYTF.

This rearrangement joins TRBV6-5 to TRBJ1-5, with 8 bases identical to TRBD1. Unmatched junction bases numbered 3, after V lost 6 bases and J lost 5 bases. In germline, CDR1 is MNHEY, CDR2 SVGAGI. The CDR3 length is 13 residues. The CDR3 DNA follows: TGTGCCAGCAGGCAGGGGGCTCATCAGCCCCAGCATTTT. It yields the protein CASRQGAHQPQHF.

CDR3 loop: CASSSPDRGQNGYTF. CDR3 sequence (DNA): TGTGCCAGCAGCTCCCCGGACAGGGGGCAAAATGGCTACACCTTC. V and J are TRBV7-2 and TRBJ1-2; 11 nucleotides match TRBD1. V shed 4 bases, J shed 6 bases, and the junction held 7 bases outside the gene matches. Germline CDR1 SGHTA, CDR2 FQGNSA. This CDR3 has 15 amino acids.

The genes are TRBV6-5 and TRBJ1-6, with unresolved D. V gave up 2 bases and J gave up 3 bases, with 11 bases separating them. This CDR3 region has 16 residues. Germline loops: CDR1 MNHEY, CDR2 SVGAGI. In DNA, the CDR3 is TGTGCCAGCAGTTACGAACCCGCAAACTATAATTCACCCCTCCACTTT. This encodes CASSYEPANYNSPLHF.

The gene calls are TRBV19 and TRBJ1-4; the match to TRBD1 covers 7 bases. Germline V gene data show CDR1 as LNHDA and CDR2 as SQIVND (reference sequence). Losses at the gene ends were 4 bases for V and 5 bases for J; bases not matched to a gene: 7. This CDR3 is 15 amino acids long. The CDR3 DNA sequence: TGTGCCAGTAGTACCCAAGAAGGGGGCAATGAAAAACTGTTTTTT. It yields the protein CASSTQEGGNEKLFF.

J is TRBJ1-4 and V is TRBV7-2; D gene unclear. The CDR3 sequence is 13 residues long. Trimming removed 7 bases at V and 7 bases at J, with 13 bases between. The germline V gene has CDR1 SGHTA and CDR2 FQGNSA. CDR3 region: CASTALRGEKLFF. The CDR3 bases are TGTGCCAGCACCGCCCTACGGGGTGAAAAACTGTTTTTT. Based on the CDR3 plus reference TRBV7-2 and TRBJ1-4, the full variable domain is GAGVSQSPSNKVTEKGKDVELRCDPISGHTALYWYRQSLGQGLEFLIYFQGNSAPDKSGLPSDRFSAERTGGSVSTLTIQRTQQEDSAVYLCASTALRGEKLFFGSGTQLSVL.

This clone was picked up one time. The V and J genes are TRBV27 and TRBJ2-7; D possibly corresponds to TRBD1 (6 bases). From germline, CDR1 is MNHEY and CDR2 SMNVEV (reference sequence). The length of the CDR3 is 13 residues. The V end was cut by 4 bases, the J end by 3 bases, with 10 bases between. In DNA, the CDR3 is TGTGCCAGCAGTTACCGGGACAACTACGAGCAGTACTTC. This sequence encodes CASSYRDNYEQYF.

As to this clone: Other nucleotide sequences from this sample produce the same CDR3. The rearrangement joins TRBV2 to TRBJ1-1, with D unresolved. Trimming pared 7 bases from V and 1 base from J, leaving 10 bases between. The V gene's germline CDR1 is SNHLY and CDR2 FYNNEI. This CDR3 is built from 13 residues. The CDR3 sequence: CASTEEANTEAFF. Written as DNA, the CDR3 is TGTGCCAGCACCGAGGAAGCGAACACTGAAGCTTTCTTT. Filled out from reference TRBV2 and TRBJ1-1, the complete variable domain reads EPEVTQTPSHQVTQMGQEVILRCVPISNHLYFYWYRQILGQKVEFLVSFYNNEISEKSEIFDDQFSVERPDGSNFTLKIRSTKLEDSAMYFCASTEEANTEAFFGQGTRLTVV.

The chain links TRBV4-2 to TRBJ2-5; D assignment may be TRBD1 or TRBD2 (5 bases each). The end of the DNA aligns better with TRBJ2-7, so the J call may be wrong. Looked up from germline, CDR1 is LGHNA and CDR2 is YNFKEQ. This CDR3 is 15 amino acids long. Here the CDR3 DNA reads TGTGCCAGCAGCCAAGAAGCCGGGACCACCTACGAGCAGTACTTC. Amino acids: CASSQEAGTTYEQYF.

The chain has TRBV11-2 and TRBJ2-2, with 10 bases that match TRBD2. J was trimmed by 0 bases and V by 2 bases; bases with no gene match: 6. Germline CDR1 reads SGHAT; CDR2 reads FQNNGV. The CDR3 sequence is 18 residues long. CDR3 region: CASSLRLAGDPNTGELFF. The CDR3 region has the DNA TGTGCCAGCAGCTTAAGGCTAGCGGGGGACCCGAACACCGGGGAGCTGTTTTTT. The full variable domain, rest sourced from reference TRBV11-2 and TRBJ2-2, is EAGVAQSPRYKIIEKRQSVAFWCNPISGHATLYWYQQILGQGPKLLIQFQNNGVVDDSQLPKDRFSAERLKGVDSTLKIQPAKLEDSAVYLCASSLRLAGDPNTGELFFGEGSRLTVL.

The chain links TRBV9 to TRBJ2-3, with D tentatively TRBD1 or TRBD2 (5 bases each). The germline gives CDR1 SGDLS, CDR2 YYNGEE. The CDR3 spans 16 residues. Trimming removed 0 bases at V and 4 bases at J, with 15 bases between. Written as DNA, the CDR3 is TGTGCCAGCAGCGTAGAAGAGGGGCGATGGGCAGATACGCAGTATTTT. It yields the protein CASSVEEGRWADTQYF. Supplemented by reference TRBV9 and TRBJ2-3, the full variable domain reads DSGVTQTPKHLITATGQRVTLRCSPRSGDLSVYWYQQSLDQGLQFLIQYYNGEERAKGNILERFSAQQFPDLHSELNLSSLELGDSALYFCASSVEEGRWADTQYFGPGTRLTVL.

The V call is TRBV4-3, the J call TRBJ2-7, with 10 bases identical to TRBD2. The V gene end was trimmed by 4 bases and the J gene end by 0 bases; junction bases not matched to a gene: 3. The CDR3 contains 15 residues. The germline V gene encodes CDR1 LGHNA and CDR2 YSLEER. CDR3 residues: CASSRSGGASYEQYF. The DNA of the CDR3 is TGCGCCAGCAGCCGAAGCGGGGGGGCCTCCTACGAGCAGTACTTC.

This chain joins TRBV16 and TRBJ1-3; D gene ambiguous. CDR1 and CDR2 (germline): KGHSY, FQNENV. Trimming cost V 2 bases and J 0 bases, with 11 bases left between them. The CDR3 extends over 16 amino acids. The CDR3 region has the DNA TGTGCCAGCAGCCAACATGGTCAAAGCTCTGGAAACACCATATATTTT. Residues: CASSQHGQSSGNTIYF.

The J gene is TRBJ2-1, the V gene TRBV4-1, with 11 nucleotides matching TRBD2. Germline V lookup: CDR1 MGHRA, CDR2 YSYEKL. The CDR3 consists of 15 residues. Trimming at V came to 4 bases and at J to 7 bases, leaving 6 bases not matched to a gene. The CDR3 DNA reads TGCGCCAGCAGCCCATCTAGCGGGGGGATTAATGAGCAGTTCTTC. Translated: CASSPSSGGINEQFF.

V and J are TRBV15 and TRBJ1-1; D gene uncertain. The germline V gene encodes CDR1 LNHNV and CDR2 YYDKDF (reference sequence). The CDR3 is 14 amino acids. V was clipped by 0 bases and J by 0 bases, with 5 bases between them. Here the CDR3 DNA reads TGTGCCACCAGCAGAGATTACGTGAACACTGAAGCTTTCTTT. Protein: CATSRDYVNTEAFF.

The genes are TRBV7-8 and TRBJ1-2; 11 bases are a match to TRBD1. CDR3 length equals 16 residues. The junction had 8 bases not matched to a gene; V was cut back by 0 bases and J by 8 bases. From germline, CDR1 is SGHVS and CDR2 FQNEAQ. CDR3 region: CASSLARTGGVRGYTF. CDR3 coding DNA: TGTGCCAGCAGCTTAGCGCGGACAGGGGGCGTTCGGGGCTACACCTTC.

V usage is TRBV5-6 and J usage is TRBJ2-2; D may be TRBD1 (6 bases). The length of the CDR3 is 14 residues. Germline V CDR1 and CDR2: SGHDT, YYEEEE. Trimming shortened V by 4 bases and J by 4 bases, and 11 bases separated the two germline ends. CDR3 bases: TGTGCCAGCAGCCGACAGGTAACCACCGGGGAGCTGTTTTTT. This encodes CASSRQVTTGELFF.

The gene calls are TRBV6-6 and TRBJ1-2, with D tentatively TRBD1 (5 bases). Trimming left V 6 bases short and J 0 bases short, with 11 bases between. From germline, CDR1 is MNHNY and CDR2 SVGAGI (reference sequence). The CDR3 runs 14 residues. CDR3 residues: CASSPDRANYGYTF. The CDR3 DNA follows: TGTGCCAGCAGCCCCGACAGAGCTAACTATGGCTACACCTTC.

The CDR3 spells CASSPMGLAGGSPQETQYF. CDR3 bases: TGTGCCAGCTCACCAATGGGACTAGCGGGGGGAAGTCCCCAAGAGACCCAGTACTTC. This chain connects TRBV18 to TRBJ2-5; TRBD2 matches 15 bases. This CDR3 contains 19 residues. CDR1 and CDR2 from the germline V gene are KGHSH and LQKENI. The trim removed 2 bases at V and 1 base at J, leaving 8 bases unmatched.

The chain is built from TRBV7-2 and TRBJ1-1; 7 bases match TRBD1. Trimming removed 2 bases from V and 6 bases from J; junction bases left unmatched: 9. In germline, CDR1 is SGHTA, CDR2 FQGNSA. This CDR3 region has 15 residues. CDR3 DNA: TGTGCCAGCAGCTTATACGCAGGGGGGTTGGCTGAAGCTTTCTTT. This sequence encodes CASSLYAGGLAEAFF.

The V call is TRBV2, the J call TRBJ2-5, with 9 bases identical to TRBD1. V lost 7 bases and J lost 2; bases outside the gene matches: 5. The CDR3 has 14 amino acids. Germline CDR1 and CDR2: SNHLY and FYNNEI. CDR3 sequence reads: CASTRQGVQETQYF. The DNA for the CDR3 is TGTGCCAGCACGAGACAGGGGGTTCAAGAGACCCAGTACTTC.

This rearrangement joins TRBV13 to TRBJ1-4; no reliable D call. Germline V CDR1 and CDR2: PRHDT, FYEKMQ (reference sequence). The CDR3 runs 13 residues. Trimming took 5 bases from V and 8 from J, leaving 12 bases between them. The CDR3 spells CASSALEAEKLFF. DNA of the CDR3: TGTGCCAGCAGCGCCCTCGAGGCCGAAAAACTGTTTTTT.

The CDR3 bases are TGCGCCATCGTCCAAGGGGTAGTGGCTGATAATTCACCCCTCCACTTT. As protein: CAIVQGVVADNSPLHF. The chain joins TRBV10-1 to TRBJ1-6; D possibly corresponds to TRBD1 (5 bases). Germline lookup yields CDR1 WNHNN and CDR2 SYGVQD (reference sequence). Trimming took off 10 bases at V and 5 bases at J, with 21 bases between the two ends. The CDR3 is 16 amino acids.

This rearrangement joins TRBV6-1 to TRBJ2-2, with TRBD2 identical over 7 bases. After removal of 4 bases from V and 3 bases from J, the junction contained 5 bases not matched to a gene. The CDR3 contains 15 residues. From germline, CDR1 is MNHNS and CDR2 SASEGT. CDR3 region: CASSASGAYTGELFF. The DNA for the CDR3 is TGTGCCAGCAGTGCAAGCGGGGCATACACCGGGGAGCTGTTTTTT.

This chain links TRBV9 with TRBJ1-4; TRBD1 might be the D (5 bases). Germline V lookup: CDR1 SGDLS, CDR2 YYNGEE. Trimming shortened V by 0 bases and J by 2 bases, and 17 bases separated the two germline ends. CDR3 length equals 18 residues. The CDR3 here is CASSVASQGMGTNEKLFF. The CDR3 DNA reads TGTGCCAGCAGCGTAGCTTCGCAGGGCATGGGCACTAATGAAAAACTGTTTTTT.

The chain is built from TRBV15 and TRBJ1-5; D gene ambiguous. V dropped 6 bases and J dropped 5 bases, with 14 bases sitting between them. CDR3 length: 14 residues. The germline V gene has CDR1 LNHNV and CDR2 YYDKDF (reference sequence). The CDR3 sequence is CATRGPNKDQPQHF. CDR3 coding DNA: TGTGCCACCAGAGGGCCCAACAAGGATCAGCCCCAGCATTTT. Together with reference TRBV15 and TRBJ1-5, the CDR3 gives the full variable domain: DAMVIQNPRYQVTQFGKPVTLSCSQTLNHNVMYWYQQKSSQAPKLLFHYYDKDFNNEADTPDNFQSRRPNTSFCFLDIRSPGLGDTAMYLCATRGPNKDQPQHFGDGTRLSIL.

The chain uses TRBV11-1 and TRBJ1-1, with D uncertain. CDR3 length: 14 residues. Germline V gene data show CDR1 as SGHAT and CDR2 as FQDESV (reference sequence). The ends were cut back, 8 bases at V and 0 bases at J, with 13 bases in the middle. The CDR3 nucleotides read TGTGCCAGCGGCAATAGGCTTCTGAACACTGAAGCTTTCTTT. Its translation: CASGNRLLNTEAFF.

Here the CDR3 DNA reads TGTGCCAGTAGTATCGGGGCGAATACGCAGTATTTT. This encodes CASSIGANTQYF. V is TRBV19 and J is TRBJ2-3; D is possibly TRBD1 or TRBD2 (5 bases each). With 3 bases removed from V and 7 bases from J, the gap between germline ends came to 8 bases. Per the germline V gene, CDR1 is LNHDA and CDR2 is SQIVND (reference sequence). This CDR3 contains 12 residues.

The rearrangement links TRBV6-1 to TRBJ2-3; 10 bases map to TRBD1. This CDR3 contains 15 residues. The J segment lost 1 base and the V segment lost 6 bases, leaving 4 bases of the junction unmatched. The germline gives CDR1 MNHNS, CDR2 SASEGT. CDR3 amino acids: CASRDRGLGTDTQYF. The CDR3 DNA is TGTGCCAGCAGAGACAGGGGGCTCGGCACAGATACGCAGTATTTT.

This sequence joins TRBV6-5 and TRBJ2-7; 8 bases map to TRBD1. Germline V gene lookup returns CDR1 MNHEY and CDR2 SVGAGI. The CDR3 runs 15 residues. The V gene end was trimmed by 4 bases and the J gene end by 2 bases; junction bases not matched to a gene: 7. This CDR3 is CASSSTGQVPYEQYF. In nucleotides, the CDR3 is TGTGCCAGCAGTTCCACGGGACAGGTACCCTACGAGCAGTACTTC.

This chain links TRBV5-1 with TRBJ1-1, with TRBD1 matching over 12 bases. The V and J ends lost 0 bases and 5 bases, in that order; junction bases with no gene match: 8. This CDR3 has 17 amino acids. Germline CDR1 reads SGHRS; CDR2 reads YFSETQ. In DNA, the CDR3 is TGCGCCAGCAGCTTGGTACCCCGGGACAGGGGGCAGACTGAAGCTTTCTTT. Amino acids: CASSLVPRDRGQTEAFF.

V usage is TRBV28 and J usage is TRBJ2-7, with D possibly being TRBD1 or TRBD2 (5 bases each). Germline CDR1 and CDR2: MDHEN and SYDVKM. The CDR3 is 12 residues long. V shed 3 bases and J shed 12 bases, with 15 bases lying between them. CDR3 coding DNA: TGTGCCAGCAGTTTGATACGGGGCCTCCTGTACTTC. Its protein product is CASSLIRGLLYF.